This T cell receptor beta chain originates from a study of T cells of healthy individuals. TCRdb fed the 5' RACE reads into MiXCR, producing one record per CDR3 protein. Of more than 85,000 distinct CDR3 sequences in the sample, 17% are singletons; the top ten hold about 6%. V was cut by 6 bases and J by 2 bases, with 19 bases left in between. The CDR3 runs 16 residues. This clonotype was counted a few times. The clonotype was recovered from a human donor in good health. The chain has TRBV23-1 and TRBJ1-1; D gene unclear. TRBV23-1 is an open reading frame, and its role is uncertain. CDR3 DNA: TGCGCCAGCAGCTCTACCCCGAAAAACGGCAACACTGAAGCTTTCTTT. Amino acid sequence: CASSSTPKNGNTEAFF.